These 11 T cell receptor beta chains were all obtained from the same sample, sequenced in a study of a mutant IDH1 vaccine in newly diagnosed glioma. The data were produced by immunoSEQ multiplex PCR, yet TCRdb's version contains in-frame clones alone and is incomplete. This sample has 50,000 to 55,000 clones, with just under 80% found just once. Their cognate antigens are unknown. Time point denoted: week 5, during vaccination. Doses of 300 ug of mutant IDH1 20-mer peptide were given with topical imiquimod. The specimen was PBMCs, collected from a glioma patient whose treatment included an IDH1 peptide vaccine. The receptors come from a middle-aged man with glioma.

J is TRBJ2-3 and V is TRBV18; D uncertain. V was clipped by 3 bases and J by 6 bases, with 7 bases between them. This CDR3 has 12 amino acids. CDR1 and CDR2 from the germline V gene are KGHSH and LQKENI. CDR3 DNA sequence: TGTGCCAGCTCACCTCTGCTGGATACGCAGTATTTT. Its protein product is CASSPLLDTQYF.

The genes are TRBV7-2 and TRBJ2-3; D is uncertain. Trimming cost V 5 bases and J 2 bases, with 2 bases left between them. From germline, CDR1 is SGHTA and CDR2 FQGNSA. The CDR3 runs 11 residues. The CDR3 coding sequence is TGTGCCAGCAGCGCCACAGATACGCAGTATTTT. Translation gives CASSATDTQYF.

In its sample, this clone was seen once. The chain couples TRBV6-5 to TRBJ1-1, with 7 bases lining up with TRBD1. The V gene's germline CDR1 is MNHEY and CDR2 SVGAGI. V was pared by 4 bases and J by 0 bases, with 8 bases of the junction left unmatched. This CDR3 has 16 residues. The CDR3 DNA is TGTGCCAGCAGTTTTGACGGGGACAGATTGAACACTGAAGCTTTCTTT. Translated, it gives CASSFDGDRLNTEAFF.

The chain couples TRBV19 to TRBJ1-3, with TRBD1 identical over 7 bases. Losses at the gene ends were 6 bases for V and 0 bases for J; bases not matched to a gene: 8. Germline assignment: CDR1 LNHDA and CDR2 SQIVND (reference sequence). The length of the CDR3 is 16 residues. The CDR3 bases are TGTGCCAGTAGCGTGGGACAGCCTTTCTCTGGAAACACCATATATTTT. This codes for CASSVGQPFSGNTIYF.

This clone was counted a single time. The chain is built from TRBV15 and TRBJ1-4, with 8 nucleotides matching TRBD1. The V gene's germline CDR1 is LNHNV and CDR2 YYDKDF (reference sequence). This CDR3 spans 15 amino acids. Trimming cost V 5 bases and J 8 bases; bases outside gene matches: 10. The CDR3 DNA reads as TGTGCCACCAGCCGGCGGGACAGGATGGGCGAAAAACTGTTTTTT. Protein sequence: CATSRRDRMGEKLFF.

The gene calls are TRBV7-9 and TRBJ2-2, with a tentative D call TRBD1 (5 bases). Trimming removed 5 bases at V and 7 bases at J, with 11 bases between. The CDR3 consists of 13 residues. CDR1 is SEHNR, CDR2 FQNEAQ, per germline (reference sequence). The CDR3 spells CASSPQQDGELFF. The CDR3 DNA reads TGTGCCAGCAGCCCACAACAGGACGGGGAGCTGTTTTTT.

The CDR3 protein is CASSRTGNEKLFF. The CDR3 coding sequence is TGTGCCAGCAGTAGGACAGGGAACGAAAAACTGTTTTTT. The chain is built from TRBV7-2 and TRBJ1-4; 8 bases are shared with TRBD1. There are 13 residues in the CDR3. CDR1 is SGHTA and CDR2 is FQGNSA in the germline V gene. Losses at the gene ends were 6 bases for V and 8 bases for J; bases not matched to a gene: 5.

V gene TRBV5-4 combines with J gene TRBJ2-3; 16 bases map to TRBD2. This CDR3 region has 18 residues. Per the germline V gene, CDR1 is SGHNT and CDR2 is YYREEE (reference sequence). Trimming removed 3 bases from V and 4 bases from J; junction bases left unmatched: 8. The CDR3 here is CASSSPGLAGGQADTQYF. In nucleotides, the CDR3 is TGTGCCAGCAGCTCTCCGGGACTAGCGGGGGGGCAGGCAGATACGCAGTATTTT.

CDR3 sequence (DNA): TGTGCCATCAGTGAGTCGATGGGTCGGGCGGAAAATCAAGAGACCCAGTACTTC. Its translation is CAISESMGRAENQETQYF. This chain connects TRBV10-3 to TRBJ2-5, with D unclear. Germline values: CDR1 ENHRY, CDR2 SYGVKD. This CDR3 has 18 amino acids. The V end lost 0 bases, the J end lost 2 bases, and 19 bases lay between the germline ends.

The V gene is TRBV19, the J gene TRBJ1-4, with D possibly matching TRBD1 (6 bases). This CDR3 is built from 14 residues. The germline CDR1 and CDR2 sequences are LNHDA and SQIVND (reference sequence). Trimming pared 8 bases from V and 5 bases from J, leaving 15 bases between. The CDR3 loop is CASERTVGNEKLFF. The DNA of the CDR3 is TGTGCCAGTGAGAGGACAGTCGGAAATGAAAAACTGTTTTTT.

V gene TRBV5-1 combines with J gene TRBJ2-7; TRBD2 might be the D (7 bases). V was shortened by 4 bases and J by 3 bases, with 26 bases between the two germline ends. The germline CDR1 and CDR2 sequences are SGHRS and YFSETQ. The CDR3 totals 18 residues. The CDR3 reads CASSPGGQRVGGGYEQYF. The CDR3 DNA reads TGCGCCAGCAGCCCTGGGGGCCAGCGGGTTGGCGGGGGCTACGAGCAGTACTTC.